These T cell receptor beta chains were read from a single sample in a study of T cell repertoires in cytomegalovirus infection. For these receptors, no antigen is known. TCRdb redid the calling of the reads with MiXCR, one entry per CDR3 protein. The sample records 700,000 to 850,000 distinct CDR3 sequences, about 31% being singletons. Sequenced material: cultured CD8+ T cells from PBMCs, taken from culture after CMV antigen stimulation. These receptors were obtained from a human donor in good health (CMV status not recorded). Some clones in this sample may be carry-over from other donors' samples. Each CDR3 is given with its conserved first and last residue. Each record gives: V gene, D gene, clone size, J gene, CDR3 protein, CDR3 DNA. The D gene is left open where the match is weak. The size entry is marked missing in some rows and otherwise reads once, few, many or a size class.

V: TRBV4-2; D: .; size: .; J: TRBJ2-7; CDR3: CASSQVTDGTYEQYF; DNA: TGTGCCAGCAGCCAAGTGACGGACGGGACCTACGAGCAGTACTTC
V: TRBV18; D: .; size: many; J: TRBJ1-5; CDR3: CASSHGQNNQPQHF; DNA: TGTGCCAGCTCACACGGACAGAACAATCAGCCCCAGCATTTT
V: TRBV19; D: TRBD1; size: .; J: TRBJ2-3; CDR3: CASSVDRGSSTDTQYF; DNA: TGTGCCAGTAGTGTCGACAGGGGGAGTAGCACAGATACGCAGTATTTT
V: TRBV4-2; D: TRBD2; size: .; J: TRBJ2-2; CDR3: CASSQVGMTSGPNTGELFF; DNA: TGTGCCAGCAGCCAAGTGGGAATGACTAGCGGGCCAAACACCGGGGAGCTGTTTTTT
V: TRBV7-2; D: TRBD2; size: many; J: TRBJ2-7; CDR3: CASGSGGAHEQYF; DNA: TGTGCCAGCGGCAGCGGGGGGGCCCACGAGCAGTACTTC
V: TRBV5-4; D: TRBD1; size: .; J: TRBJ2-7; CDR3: CASSPQGQIYEQYF; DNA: TGTGCCAGCAGCCCGCAGGGACAGATCTACGAGCAGTACTTC
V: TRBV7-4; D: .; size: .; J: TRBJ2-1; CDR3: CASTSSSGAISYNEQFF; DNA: TGTGCCAGCACCAGTTCCTCAGGGGCTATCTCCTACAATGAGCAGTTCTTC
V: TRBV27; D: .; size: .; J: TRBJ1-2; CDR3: CASSLSGTEIYGYTF; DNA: TGTGCCAGCAGTTTATCGGGAACCGAAATCTATGGCTACACCTTC
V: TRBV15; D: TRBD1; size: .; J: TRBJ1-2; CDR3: CATSRSTVDRWGGYTF; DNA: TGTGCCACCAGCAGATCTACTGTGGACAGGTGGGGCGGCTACACCTTC
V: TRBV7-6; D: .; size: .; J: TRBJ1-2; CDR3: CASSLNLGGSNYGYTF; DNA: TGTGCCAGCAGCTTAAATTTGGGGGGGTCGAACTATGGCTACACCTTC
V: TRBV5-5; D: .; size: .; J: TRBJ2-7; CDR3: CASSLGQGGYYEQYF; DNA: TGTGCTAGCAGCTTGGGTCAGGGTGGGTACTACGAGCAGTACTTC
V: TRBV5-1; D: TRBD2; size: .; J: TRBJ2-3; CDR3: CASSPLPLAGVRDTDTQYF; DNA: TGCGCCAGCAGCCCGCTCCCCCTAGCGGGGGTGAGGGACACAGATACGCAGTATTTT
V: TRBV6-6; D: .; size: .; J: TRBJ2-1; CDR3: CASSVYDEQFF; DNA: TGTGCCAGCAGTGTGTATGATGAGCAGTTCTTC
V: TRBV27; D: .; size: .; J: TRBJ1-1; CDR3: CASSETRAMGAFF; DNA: TGTGCCAGCAGTGAGACCCGGGCTATGGGGGCTTTCTTT
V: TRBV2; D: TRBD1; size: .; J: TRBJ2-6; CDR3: CASMDRASSVLTF; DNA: TGTGCCAGCATGGACAGGGCTTCCAGCGTCCTGACTTTC
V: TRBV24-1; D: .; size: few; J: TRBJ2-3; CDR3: CATSDFQNTATDTQYF; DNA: TGTGCCACCAGTGATTTCCAAAATACGGCCACAGATACGCAGTATTTT
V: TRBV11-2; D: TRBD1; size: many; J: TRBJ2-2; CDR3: CASSFPGQGGTGELFF; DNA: TGTGCCAGCAGCTTTCCTGGACAGGGTGGCACCGGGGAGCTGTTTTTT